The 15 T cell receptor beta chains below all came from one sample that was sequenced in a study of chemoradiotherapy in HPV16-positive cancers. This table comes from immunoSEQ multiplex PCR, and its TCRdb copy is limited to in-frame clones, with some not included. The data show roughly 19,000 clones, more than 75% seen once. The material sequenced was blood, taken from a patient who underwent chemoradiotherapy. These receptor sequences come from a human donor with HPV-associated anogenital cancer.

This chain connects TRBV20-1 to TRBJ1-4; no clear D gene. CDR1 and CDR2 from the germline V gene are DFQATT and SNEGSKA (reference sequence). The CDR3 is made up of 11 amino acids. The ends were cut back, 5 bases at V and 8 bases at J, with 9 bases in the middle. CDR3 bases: TGCAGTGCTCCGGGCCGGGAAAAACTGTTTTTT. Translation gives CSAPGREKLFF.

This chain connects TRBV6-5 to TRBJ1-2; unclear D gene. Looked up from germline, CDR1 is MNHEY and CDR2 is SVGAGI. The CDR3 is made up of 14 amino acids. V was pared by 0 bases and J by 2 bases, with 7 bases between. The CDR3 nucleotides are TGTGCCAGCAGTTACTCCAGATTCAACTATGGCTACACCTTC. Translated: CASSYSRFNYGYTF.

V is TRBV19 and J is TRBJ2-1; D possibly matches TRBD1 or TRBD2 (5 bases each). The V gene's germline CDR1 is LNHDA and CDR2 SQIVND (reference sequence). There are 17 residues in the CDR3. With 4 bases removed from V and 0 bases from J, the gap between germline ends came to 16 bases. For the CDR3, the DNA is TGTGCCAGTAGTAGACCCGGGGCCAGGAGCTCCTACAATGAGCAGTTCTTC. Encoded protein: CASSRPGARSSYNEQFF. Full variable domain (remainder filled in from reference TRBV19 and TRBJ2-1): DGGITQSPKYLFRKEGQNVTLSCEQNLNHDAMYWYRQDPGQGLRLIYYSQIVNDFQKGDIAEGYSVSREKKESFPLTVTSAQKNPTAFYLCASSRPGARSSYNEQFFGPGTRLTVL.

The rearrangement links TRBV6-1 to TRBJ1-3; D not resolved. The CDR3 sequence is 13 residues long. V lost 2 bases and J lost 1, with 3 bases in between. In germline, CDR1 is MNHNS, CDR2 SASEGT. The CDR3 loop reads CASSERSGNTIYF. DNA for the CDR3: TGTGCCAGCAGTGAAAGGTCTGGAAACACCATATATTTT.

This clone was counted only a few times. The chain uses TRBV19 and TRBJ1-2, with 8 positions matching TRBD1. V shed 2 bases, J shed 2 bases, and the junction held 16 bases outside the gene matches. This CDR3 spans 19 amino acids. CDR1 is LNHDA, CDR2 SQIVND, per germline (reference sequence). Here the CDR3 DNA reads TGTGCCAGTAGTATAAGGGTGAGAGGACAGGGCACCACCAACTATGGCTACACCTTC. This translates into CASSIRVRGQGTTNYGYTF.

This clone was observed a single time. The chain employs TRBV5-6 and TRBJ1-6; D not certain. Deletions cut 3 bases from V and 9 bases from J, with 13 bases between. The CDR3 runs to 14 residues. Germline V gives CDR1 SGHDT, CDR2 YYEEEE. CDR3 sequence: CASSSGPTTSPLHF. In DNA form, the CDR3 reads TGTGCCAGCAGCTCGGGCCCCACCACTTCACCCCTCCACTTT.

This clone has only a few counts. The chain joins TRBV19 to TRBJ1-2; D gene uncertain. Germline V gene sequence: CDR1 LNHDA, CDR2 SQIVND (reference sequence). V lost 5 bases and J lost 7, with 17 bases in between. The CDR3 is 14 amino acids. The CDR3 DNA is TGTGCCAGTAGTTTAGGCGACACAAATCGTGGCTACACCTTC. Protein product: CASSLGDTNRGYTF.

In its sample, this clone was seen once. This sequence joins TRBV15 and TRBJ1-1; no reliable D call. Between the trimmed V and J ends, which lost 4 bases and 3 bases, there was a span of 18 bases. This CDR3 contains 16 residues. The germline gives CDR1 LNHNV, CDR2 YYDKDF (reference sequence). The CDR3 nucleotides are TGTGCCACCAGCAAAGCTCTCGGGTATGTGGACACTGAAGCTTTCTTT. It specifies CATSKALGYVDTEAFF.

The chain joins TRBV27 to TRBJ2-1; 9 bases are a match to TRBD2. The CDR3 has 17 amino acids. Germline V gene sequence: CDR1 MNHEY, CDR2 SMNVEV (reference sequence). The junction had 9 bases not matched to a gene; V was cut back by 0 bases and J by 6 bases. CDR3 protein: CASSLSDGRGGLNEQFF. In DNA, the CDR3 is TGTGCCAGCAGTTTATCGGATGGGCGGGGGGGCCTCAATGAGCAGTTCTTC.

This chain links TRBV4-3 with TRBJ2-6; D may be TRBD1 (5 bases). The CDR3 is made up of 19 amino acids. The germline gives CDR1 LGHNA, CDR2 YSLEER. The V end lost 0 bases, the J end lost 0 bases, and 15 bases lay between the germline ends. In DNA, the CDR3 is TGCGCCAGCAGCCAAGAGCAGGGCAGCCTTCTCTCTGGGGCCAACGTCCTGACTTTC. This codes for CASSQEQGSLLSGANVLTF.

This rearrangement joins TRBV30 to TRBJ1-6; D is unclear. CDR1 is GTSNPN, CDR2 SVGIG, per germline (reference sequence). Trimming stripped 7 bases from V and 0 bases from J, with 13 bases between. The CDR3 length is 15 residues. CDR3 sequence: CASATESSYNSPLHF. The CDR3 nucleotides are TGTGCCTCTGCGACCGAGAGCTCCTATAATTCACCCCTCCACTTT.

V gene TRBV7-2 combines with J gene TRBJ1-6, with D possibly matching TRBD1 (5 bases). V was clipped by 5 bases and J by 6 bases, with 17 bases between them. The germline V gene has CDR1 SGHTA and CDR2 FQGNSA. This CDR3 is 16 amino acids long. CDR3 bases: TGTGCCAGCAGCCCCCGCGGGGCAGGGCTTAATTCACCCCTCCACTTT. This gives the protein CASSPRGAGLNSPLHF.

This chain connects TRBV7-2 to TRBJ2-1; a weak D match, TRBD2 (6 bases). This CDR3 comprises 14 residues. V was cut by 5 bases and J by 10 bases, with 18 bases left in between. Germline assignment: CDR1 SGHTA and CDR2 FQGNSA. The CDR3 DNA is TGTGCCAGCAGCCCCGGGGCGGGGTCCCGGGAGCAGTTCTTC. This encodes CASSPGAGSREQFF.

CDR3 sequence: CASSSSNGPHSGNTIYF. The CDR3 DNA reads TGTGCCAGCAGCTCGTCGAACGGGCCCCACTCTGGAAACACCATATATTTT. The chain has TRBV9 and TRBJ1-3; unclear D gene. CDR1 and CDR2 from the germline V gene are SGDLS and YYNGEE. The V end was cut by 4 bases, the J end by 0 bases, with 17 bases between. This CDR3 has 17 residues.

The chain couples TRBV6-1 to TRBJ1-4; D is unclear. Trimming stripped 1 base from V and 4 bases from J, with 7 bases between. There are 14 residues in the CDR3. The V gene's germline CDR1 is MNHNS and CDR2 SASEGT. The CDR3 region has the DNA TGTGCCAGCAGTGAAGTGGGTGGTAATGAAAAACTGTTTTTT. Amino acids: CASSEVGGNEKLFF.